This T cell receptor beta chain was sequenced during a study of blood T cells in healthy people across ages. The authors drew roughly 9.8 milliliters of peripheral blood from each donor. Then a second PCR, running roughly 7 to 11 cycles, was carried out with a sample-barcoded 5' primer and a J-beta primer mix. TCRdb independently ran MiXCR on the 5' RACE reads; one entry per CDR3 protein. The profile shows some 290,000 distinct CDR3 sequences, 25% to 30% of them singletons. This CDR3 is 13 amino acids long. The germline V gene has CDR1 MDHEN and CDR2 SYDVKM. Study-level results: Those diversity estimates obtained from one million T cells were thought to be underestimates.

With regard to this clonotype: Its antigen is undetermined.

Sequencing was carried out using blood. This chain connects TRBV28 to TRBJ2-5; possibly TRBD1 for D (5 bases). The J call could be wrong; TRBJ2-1 is a better fit for the DNA end. This clonotype originated in a woman in her seventies in good health. The CDR3 protein is CASTLQGYNEQFF. In DNA form, the CDR3 reads TGTGCCAGCACGCTCCAGGGCTACAATGAGCAGTTCTTC.